One sample yielded the 23 T cell receptor beta chains listed below, sequenced in a study of T cells in Graves' hyperthyroidism and ophthalmopathy. Amplification of TCR beta CDR3 regions was performed using RNA transcripts as template. First-round RT-PCR targeting the TCR CDR3 was performed with the HTBI primer set. TCRdb reprocessed the multiplex PCR reads with MiXCR, giving one entry per CDR3 protein. This repertoire shows 340,000 or so distinct CDR3 sequences, roughly 18% found once; its top ten account for around 54%. The sample was blood. These TCRs come from a woman aged 45-65 years with Graves' hyperthyroidism.

This CDR3 reads CASRPKGTFSYEQYV. CDR3 DNA: TGTGCCAGCAGGCCGAAGGGGACCTTCTCCTACGAGCAGTACGTC. The rearrangement joins TRBV6-1 to TRBJ2-7, with D possibly being TRBD1 or TRBD2 (5 bases each). There are 15 residues in the CDR3. From germline, CDR1 is MNHNS and CDR2 SASEGT. Deletions cut 6 bases from V and 0 bases from J, with 15 bases between.

This sequence joins TRBV19 and TRBJ1-2, with D possibly being TRBD1 (6 bases). The CDR3 contains 13 residues. Trimming shortened V by 5 bases and J by 2 bases, and 9 bases separated the two germline ends. Germline-derived CDR1 and CDR2 are LNHDA and SQIVND (reference sequence). CDR3 nucleotides: TGTGCCAGTAGTGTCAGGGGCAACTATGGCTACACCTTC. Its protein is CASSVRGNYGYTF.

This clonotype was recorded a few times. The genes are TRBV5-1 and TRBJ2-1; TRBD2 matches 10 bases. V dropped 0 bases and J dropped 3; count of bases not matched to a gene: 3. The CDR3 contains 16 residues. Germline V gene data show CDR1 as SGHRS and CDR2 as YFSETQ. CDR3 coding DNA: TGCGCCAGCAGCTTGGCTAGCGGGGGTAACTACAATGAGCAGTTCTTC. Protein: CASSLASGGNYNEQFF.

The chain joins TRBV15 to TRBJ1-6; 9 nucleotides agree with TRBD1. Germline CDR1 and CDR2: LNHNV and YYDKDF (reference sequence). This CDR3 comprises 15 residues. Trimming at V came to 1 base and at J to 7 bases, leaving 2 bases not matched to a gene. CDR3 DNA sequence: TGTGCCACCAGCAGAGGGACAGGGGAAAATTCACCCCTCCACTTT. Encoded protein: CATSRGTGENSPLHF.

Details on this clonotype: A read error may explain this, as a much larger clone is one base away. The J gene is TRBJ2-1, the V gene TRBV7-3; D uncertain. The end of the DNA is better explained by TRBJ2-7, so the J call may be wrong. CDR1 is SGHTA and CDR2 is FQGTGA in the germline V gene. This CDR3 comprises 15 residues. CDR3 sequence: CASSSEVGSYNEQYF. Written as DNA, the CDR3 is TGTGCCAGCAGCTCCGAAGTGGGCTCCTACAATGAGCAGTACTTC.

This clonotype came up many times. The chain uses TRBV7-6 and TRBJ2-3; a possible D gene is TRBD2 (5 bases). The CDR3 is made up of 15 amino acids. Trimming took 1 base from V and 4 from J, leaving 12 bases between them. Germline CDR1 is SGHVS and CDR2 is FNYEAQ. The CDR3 DNA reads as TGTGCCAGCAGCTTAGTCCCTGAGGGTGCAGATACGCAGTATTTT. Translating it yields CASSLVPEGADTQYF.

This clonotype showed up many times. The chain joins TRBV10-3 to TRBJ2-5, with D possibly being TRBD1 (5 bases). The CDR3 runs to 13 residues. Per the germline V gene, CDR1 is ENHRY and CDR2 is SYGVKD. Trimming removed 3 bases from V and 5 bases from J, with 10 bases in between. Here the CDR3 DNA reads TGTGCCATCAGTGACCAGGGTGGGGAGACCCAGTACTTC. Protein product: CAISDQGGETQYF.

This clonotype was observed many times. V and J are TRBV18 and TRBJ1-1; D remains unclear. Germline V CDR1 and CDR2: KGHSH, LQKENI. This CDR3 contains 13 residues. V dropped 5 bases and J dropped 4 bases, with 11 bases sitting between them. The CDR3 reads CASSTEGSTEAFF. CDR3 in DNA: TGTGCCAGCTCAACGGAGGGATCCACTGAAGCTTTCTTT.

This clonotype has at least ten counts. This chain connects TRBV12-3 or TRBV12-4 to TRBJ2-1; no firm D call. The CDR3 spans 15 residues. V was shortened by 3 bases and J by 0 bases, with 9 bases between the two germline ends. The CDR3, as DNA: TGTGCCAGCAGTTTGAGCTCGGGCTCCTACAATGAGCAGTTCTTC. Its protein product is CASSLSSGSYNEQFF.

About this clonotype: This sequence may be a read error, since a much larger clone differs from it by one base. The chain has TRBV7-8 and TRBJ2-1; the D is unclear. V lost 1 base and J 6 bases, leaving 10 bases between the germline ends. Germline-derived CDR1 and CDR2 are SGHVS and FQNEAQ. The CDR3 has 14 amino acids. In nucleotides, the CDR3 is TGTGCCAGCAGCTTAGGGGCTGGCCTCAATGAGCAGTTCTTC. This sequence encodes CASSLGAGLNEQFF. The full variable domain, in which reference TRBV7-8 and TRBJ2-1 provide the parts outside the CDR3, is GAGVSQSPRYKVAKRGQDVALRCDPISGHVSLFWYQQALGQGPEFLTYFQNEAQLDKSGLPSDRFFAERPEGSVSTLKIQRTQQEDSAVYLCASSLGAGLNEQFFGPGTRLTVL.

This clonotype was detected once. This sequence may be a read error, since a much larger clone differs from it by one base. The chain is built from TRBV28 and TRBJ1-5; D gene ambiguous. This CDR3 has 14 residues. CDR1 is MDHEN, CDR2 SYDVKM, per germline. This chain's CDR3 is CASSLGGRRQPQRF. The CDR3 DNA sequence: TGTGCCAGCAGTTTAGGTGGCAGAAGGCAGCCCCAGCGTTTT.

The table lists this clonotype with a few counts. This chain joins TRBV20-1 and TRBJ1-6; D not resolved. V gave up 1 base and J gave up 5 bases, with 9 bases separating them. Germline V gene lookup returns CDR1 DFQATT and CDR2 SNEGSKA (reference sequence). The CDR3 spans 14 residues. CDR3 protein: CSARVSGNNSPLHF. The DNA for the CDR3 is TGCAGTGCTAGAGTGTCAGGAAATAATTCACCCCTCCACTTT.

The CDR3 region is CSVSDGYTF. The CDR3, as DNA: TGCAGCGTATCAGATGGCTACACCTTC. The V and J genes are TRBV29-1 and TRBJ1-2; D gene unclear. Germline V gives CDR1 SQVTM, CDR2 ANQGSEA. Trimming stripped 6 bases from V and 6 bases from J, with 5 bases between. The CDR3 loop spans 9 amino acids.

Notes on this clonotype: This clone may be a read error of a much larger clone one base away. The missing conserved phenylalanine or tryptophan at the end of this CDR3 makes a read error likely. The rearrangement joins TRBV28 to TRBJ2-5; the match to TRBD2 covers 8 bases. Germline V gene sequence: CDR1 MDHEN, CDR2 SYDVKM. CDR3 length: 14 amino acids. The V and J ends lost 4 bases and 4 bases, in that order; junction bases with no gene match: 5. In DNA, the CDR3 is TGTGCCAGCAGTTCGTCGGGAGGGGTAGAGACCCAGTACCTC. Its protein product is CASSSSGGVETQYL.

V and J are TRBV19 and TRBJ2-4, with no clear D. The CDR3 consists of 13 residues. From germline, CDR1 is LNHDA and CDR2 SQIVND (reference sequence). V lost 3 bases to trimming and J lost 1 base, with 4 bases between them. The CDR3 is CASSIGAKNIQYF. The DNA for the CDR3 is TGTGCCAGTAGTATTGGGGCCAAAAACATTCAGTACTTC.

The chain has TRBV10-3 and TRBJ1-6, with unresolved D. The V end lost 8 bases, the J end lost 7 bases, and 15 bases lay between the germline ends. The V gene's germline CDR1 is ENHRY and CDR2 SYGVKD. CDR3 length: 14 residues. The CDR3: CAISDGPGNSPLHF. The CDR3 DNA reads as TGTGCCATCTCTGATGGGCCTGGCAATTCACCCCTCCACTTT.

This clonotype was observed many times. The rearrangement links TRBV27 to TRBJ1-5; D is possibly TRBD1 (5 bases). V shed 6 bases and J shed 6 bases, with 15 bases lying between them. Germline CDR1 and CDR2: MNHEY and SMNVEV (reference sequence). This CDR3 region has 14 residues. The CDR3 loop is CASSGDRGLQPQHF. CDR3 nucleotide sequence: TGTGCCAGCAGCGGCGACAGAGGGCTTCAGCCCCAGCATTTT.

The sample holds a few counts of this clonotype. The chain links TRBV20-1 to TRBJ1-2; 7 nucleotides line up with TRBD1. Germline V lookup: CDR1 DFQATT, CDR2 SNEGSKA (reference sequence). V shed 3 bases, J shed 8 bases, and the junction held 9 bases outside the gene matches. The CDR3 extends over 13 amino acids. The CDR3: CSASKTGPIGYTF. DNA of the CDR3: TGCAGTGCTAGTAAGACAGGGCCGATAGGCTACACCTTC.

The table lists this clonotype with a few counts. The chain uses TRBV20-1 and TRBJ2-1, with 8 bases matching TRBD2. V shed 6 bases, J shed 8 bases, and the junction held 12 bases outside the gene matches. The V gene's germline CDR1 is DFQATT and CDR2 SNEGSKA (reference sequence). This CDR3 has 14 amino acids. CDR3 nucleotides: TGCAGTGCGGGACCGGGACTAGGGAGAGATGAGCAGTTCTTC. Its protein product is CSAGPGLGRDEQFF.

This sequence joins TRBV25-1 and TRBJ2-7; D is unclear. The CDR3 runs to 11 residues. Trimming removed 7 bases from V and 6 bases from J, with 10 bases in between. Germline lookup yields CDR1 MGHDK and CDR2 SYGVNS. CDR3 protein: CASIFRGEQYV. CDR3 DNA sequence: TGTGCCAGCATATTTAGAGGCGAGCAGTACGTC.

This chain's CDR3 is CASSAEDSLFNTEAFF. CDR3 nucleotides: TGTGCCAGCAGCGCAGAGGACAGTCTTTTCAACACTGAAGCTTTCTTT. V usage is TRBV9 and J usage is TRBJ1-1, with D possibly being TRBD1 (6 bases). The V gene lost 3 bases and the J gene lost 2 bases, with 17 bases spanning the gap. This CDR3 contains 16 residues. From germline, CDR1 is SGDLS and CDR2 YYNGEE.

This clonotype was observed at least ten times. V gene TRBV3-1 combines with J gene TRBJ1-4; D remains ambiguous. With 3 bases removed from V and 9 bases from J, the gap between germline ends came to 8 bases. CDR1 and CDR2 from the germline V gene are LGHDT and YNNKEL (reference sequence). CDR3 length equals 12 residues. The DNA of the CDR3 is TGTGCCAGCAGCCAGGACGGACAAAAACTGTTTTTT. It is translated as CASSQDGQKLFF.

This clonotype was recorded a few times. One base away lies a much larger clone, so this may be a sequencing read error. The chain carries TRBV18 and TRBJ1-1; D uncertain. This CDR3 spans 13 amino acids. The germline CDR1 and CDR2 sequences are KGHSH and LQKENI. The CDR3 sequence: CASSLHPNTGAFF. The CDR3 DNA reads as TGTGCCAGCTCTCTCCACCCAAACACTGGAGCTTTCTTT. Full variable domain (rest looked up from reference TRBV18 and TRBJ1-1): NAGVMQNPRHLVRRRGQEARLRCSPMKGHSHVYWYRQLPEEGLKFMVYLQKENIIDESGMPKERFSAEFPKEGPSILRIQQVVRGDSAAYFCASSLHPNTGAFFGQGTRLTVV.